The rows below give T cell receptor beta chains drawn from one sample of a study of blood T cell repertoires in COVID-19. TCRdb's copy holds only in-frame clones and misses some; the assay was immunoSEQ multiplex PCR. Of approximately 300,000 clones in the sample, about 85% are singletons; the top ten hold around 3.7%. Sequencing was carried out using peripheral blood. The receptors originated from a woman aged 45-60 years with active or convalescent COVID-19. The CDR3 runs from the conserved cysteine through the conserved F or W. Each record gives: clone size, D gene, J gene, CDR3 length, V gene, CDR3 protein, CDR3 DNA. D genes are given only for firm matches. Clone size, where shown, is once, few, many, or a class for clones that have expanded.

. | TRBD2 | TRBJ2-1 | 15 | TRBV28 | CASSDLAGGYNEQFF | TGTGCCAGCAGCGACCTAGCGGGGGGCTACAATGAGCAGTTCTTC
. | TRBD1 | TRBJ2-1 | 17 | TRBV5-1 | CASSIYGTGPLGDEQFF | TGCGCCAGCAGTATATACGGGACAGGCCCACTCGGGGATGAGCAGTTCTTC
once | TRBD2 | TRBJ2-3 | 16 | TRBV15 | CATSSQWREGTDTQYF | TGTGCCACCAGCAGTCAATGGCGGGAGGGCACAGATACGCAGTATTTT
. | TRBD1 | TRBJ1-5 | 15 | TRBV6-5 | CASSTTGARNQPQHF | TGTGCCAGCAGTACCACAGGGGCCCGCAATCAGCCCCAGCATTTT
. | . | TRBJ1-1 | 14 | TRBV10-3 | CAITRTAMNTEAFF | TGTGCCATCACCCGGACAGCTATGAACACTGAAGCTTTCTTT
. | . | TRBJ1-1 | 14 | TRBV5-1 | CASSLQGPNTEAFF | TGCGCCAGCAGCTTACAGGGTCCGAACACTGAAGCTTTCTTT
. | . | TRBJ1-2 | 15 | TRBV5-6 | CASTFRDTSNYGYTF | TGTGCCAGCACCTTCCGGGACACTTCAAATTATGGCTACACCTTC
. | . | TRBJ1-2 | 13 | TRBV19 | CASSIPGNYGYTF | TGTGCCAGTAGTATACCAGGGAACTATGGCTACACCTTC
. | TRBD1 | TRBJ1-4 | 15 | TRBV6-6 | CASSQDRGGYEKLFF | TGTGCCAGCAGTCAGGACAGGGGAGGGTACGAAAAACTGTTTTTT
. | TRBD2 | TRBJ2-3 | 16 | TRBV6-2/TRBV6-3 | CASSAETSRSTDTQYF | TGTGCCAGCAGTGCAGAGACTAGCAGAAGCACAGATACGCAGTATTTT
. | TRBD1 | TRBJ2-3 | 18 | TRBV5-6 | CASSLGQQLFTGADTQYF | TGTGCCAGCAGCTTAGGGCAGCAATTATTTACAGGGGCAGATACGCAGTATTTT
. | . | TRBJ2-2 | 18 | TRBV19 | CASSIEGPGASNTGELFF | TGTGCCAGTAGTATAGAAGGACCGGGAGCGTCGAACACCGGGGAGCTGTTTTTT
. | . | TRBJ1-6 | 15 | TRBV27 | CASSLKRPTGSPLHF | TGTGCCAGCAGTTTGAAGAGACCTACAGGCTCACCCCTCCACTTT
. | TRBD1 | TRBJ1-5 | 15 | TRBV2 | CASRPDRASNQPQHF | TGTGCCAGCAGACCGGACAGGGCGAGCAATCAGCCCCAGCATTTT
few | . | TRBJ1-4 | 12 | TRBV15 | CATSRRSGELFF | TGTGCCACCAGCAGACGATCAGGGGAACTGTTTTTT
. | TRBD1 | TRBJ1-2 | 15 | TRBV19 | CASRGQGGPNYGYTF | TGTGCCAGTCGCGGACAGGGAGGGCCTAACTATGGCTACACCTTC
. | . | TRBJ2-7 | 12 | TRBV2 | CASSPQGYEQYF | TGTGCCAGCAGTCCACAGGGCTACGAGCAGTACTTC
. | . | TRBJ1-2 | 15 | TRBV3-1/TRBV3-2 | CASSPGAGASYGYTF | TGTGCCAGCAGCCCTGGGGCAGGGGCGTCGTATGGCTACACCTTC
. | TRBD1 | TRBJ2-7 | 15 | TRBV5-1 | CASSSLGGTAHEQYF | TGCGCCAGCAGCTCCCTAGGGGGCACGGCTCACGAGCAGTACTTC
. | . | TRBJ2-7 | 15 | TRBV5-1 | CASSLGHLGGDEQYF | TGCGCCAGCAGCCTGGGACACTTGGGGGGAGACGAGCAGTACTTC
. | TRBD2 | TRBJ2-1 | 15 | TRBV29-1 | CSVSSGRDSYNEQFF | TGCAGCGTCTCTAGCGGGAGGGACTCCTACAATGAGCAGTTCTTC
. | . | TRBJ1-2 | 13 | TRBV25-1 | CASSESANYGYTF | TGTGCCAGCAGTGAATCTGCGAACTATGGCTACACCTTC
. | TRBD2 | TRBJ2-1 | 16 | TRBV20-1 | CSASPSTGLGYDEQFF | TGCAGTGCTAGTCCCTCGACGGGACTAGGATATGATGAGCAGTTCTTC
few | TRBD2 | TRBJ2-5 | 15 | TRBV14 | CASSQRLAGGETQYF | TGTGCCAGCAGCCAACGTCTAGCGGGAGGAGAGACCCAGTACTTC
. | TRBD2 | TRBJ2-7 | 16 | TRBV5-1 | CASSLSAGGRSYEQYF | TGCGCCAGCAGCTTGTCGGCGGGAGGGCGCTCCTACGAGCAGTACTTC
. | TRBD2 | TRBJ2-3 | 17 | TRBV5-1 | CASSFPGLAGDRDTQYF | TGCGCCAGCAGCTTTCCGGGACTAGCGGGTGATCGAGATACGCAGTATTTT
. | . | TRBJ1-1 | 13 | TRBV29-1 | CSVVGFGNTEAFF | TGCAGCGTTGTCGGGTTTGGGAACACTGAAGCTTTCTTT
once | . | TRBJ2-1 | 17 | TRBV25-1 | CASSVKDSARSYNEQFF | TGTGCCAGCAGTGTTAAAGACTCTGCGAGATCCTACAATGAGCAGTTCTTC
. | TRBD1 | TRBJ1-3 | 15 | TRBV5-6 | CASSWDRGAGNTIYF | TGTGCCAGCAGCTGGGACAGGGGCGCTGGAAACACCATATATTTT
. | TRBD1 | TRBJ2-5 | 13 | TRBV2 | CASSRTGGETQYF | TGTGCCAGCAGCCGGACAGGGGGGGAGACCCAGTACTTC
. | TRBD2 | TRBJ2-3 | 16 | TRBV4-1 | CASSQKRSGSTDTQYF | TGCGCCAGCAGCCAAAAACGTAGCGGGAGCACAGATACGCAGTATTTT
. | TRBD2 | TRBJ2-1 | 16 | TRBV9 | CASSVGLAGAYNEQFF | TGTGCCAGCAGCGTAGGGCTAGCGGGGGCCTACAATGAGCAGTTCTTC